This paragraph covers one TCR beta chain sequence. Its antigen remains unidentified. Library generation was performed with 5' RACE. Each TCR library was prepared from roughly 3,800 ng of total RNA. cDNA was synthesized with SMARTScribe reverse transcriptase in eight separate reactions per sample. During cDNA synthesis, template switching introduced unique molecular identifiers that contained a 6-nucleotide sample barcode. TCRalpha and TCRbeta cDNA was amplified by two nested PCRs of around 15 and 9 cycles, with bead purification after each PCR. Before amplification, the cDNA was treated with uracil DNA-glycosylase and purified using the QIAquick PCR purification kit. The second PCR added Illumina TruSeq-compatible adapters along with sample-specific barcodes. TapeStation and Qubit were used to check library quality and concentration, and 4 to 6 ng of each library went into the pool. The pooled libraries were sequenced with 2 x 100 bp reads and custom sequencing primers on an Illumina HiSeq2500 single-index Rapid Run. Regarding the original processing steps: MiGEC version 1.2.6 was used for UMI-based consensus assembly, which corrected PCR and sequencing errors. MiXCR version 2.1.1 was used for V(D)J alignment, clonotype assembly and CDR3 extraction. To normalise gene usage, clonotype sharing and MAIT/NKT TCR abundance, the analysis used the top 1000, 10 000 and 20 000 clonotypes per sample. Diversity was computed as the inverse Simpson index with the vegan R package after downsampling to 27 000 UMIs. Paired Mann-Whitney U tests on discordant twin pairs were used, with Benjamini-Hochberg multiple-testing correction. The reads underwent TCRdb reprocessing, giving one record for each CDR3 protein sequence and no DNA. The V and J calls follow TCRdb's processing rather than the paper's. The sample's clone listing holds 400,000 or so distinct CDR3 sequences. The ten biggest clones cover 2.4% of the sample.

The data belong to a study of monozygotic twins with inflammatory bowel disease (dated by TCRdb to about 2019). Study-wide context: In total, roughly 28 monozygotic twin pairs made up the full study: 19 Danish pairs, all IBD-discordant, plus nine German pairs, of which four were IBD-concordant and five were IBD-discordant. Within discordant pairs, disease-associated traits were sought mainly by comparing IBD patients with their genetically identical healthy co-twins. Each individual had, on average, about 151 000 unique TCRalpha sequences and 181 000 unique TCRbeta sequences available for analysis.

From each donor, an approximately 2.5 ml peripheral blood sample was collected into PAXgene tubes and kept at -80 degrees C. Total RNA was isolated from whole blood with the PAXgene blood miRNA kit on an automated QIAcube, without T cell sorting. Deep TCRalpha and TCRbeta repertoire profiling with unique molecular barcoding was performed on peripheral blood of monozygotic twin pairs concordant or discordant for inflammatory bowel disease. Smoking habits were recorded for all twin pairs, and each individual was classified as a current, former or never smoker. Results the study describes overall, beyond this receptor: Compared with healthy twins, IBD patients shared fewer clonotypes with other individuals, and the difference was most pronounced in patients with signs of disease activity. Because patients were on differing immunosuppressive treatments, the repertoires may have picked up extra background noise and inter-individual variability. Repertoire similarity did not differ between concordant and discordant twins, which could be due to limited statistical power. IBD patients had lower TCRbeta repertoire diversity, measured by the inverse Simpson index, than their healthy co-twins. Different T cell subtypes could not be distinguished in the analysis. The results gave no support for a single strong signal or clonotype linked to IBD.

This clonotype originated in a human donor with ulcerative colitis or Crohn's disease, or a healthy co-twin of an affected twin (not recorded which). The material sequenced was blood.

The CDR3 corresponds to CASSLGKNYEQYF. The receptor chain draws on TRBV7-8 and TRBJ2-7. From its cysteine to its phenylalanine, the CDR3 spans 13 amino acids. DNA for this receptor is not on file. The CDR1 and CDR2 encoded by the germline V gene are SGHVS and FQNEAQ.